The rows below give T cell receptor beta chains drawn from one sample of a study of cytomegalovirus exposure and HLA in healthy donors. The assay was immunoSEQ multiplex PCR, and TCRdb's table has in-frame clones only and misses some. The sample has over 90,000 clones, around 70% seen once; the top ten hold around 15%. Material: PBMCs. The receptors were gathered from a woman aged 50 to 65 in good health and CMV-seropositive. CDR3s include the opening cysteine and the closing phenylalanine or tryptophan. Fields, in order: J gene, clone size, D gene, V gene, CDR3 protein, CDR3 DNA. The D gene is left open where the match is weak. Not every row has a clone size; where given, it reads once, few, many or a size class.

j_call: TRBJ1-2; clone_size: few; d_call: .; v_call: TRBV7-8; cdr3_aa: CASSLELGQGYRHGYTF; cdr3_nt: TGTGCCAGCAGCTTAGAGTTGGGGCAGGGGTATCGCCATGGCTACACCTTC
j_call: TRBJ1-5; clone_size: .; d_call: .; v_call: TRBV19; cdr3_aa: CASSIGSSGNQPQHF; cdr3_nt: TGTGCCAGTAGTATCGGGTCCAGTGGCAATCAGCCCCAGCATTTT
j_call: TRBJ2-7; clone_size: .; d_call: .; v_call: TRBV27; cdr3_aa: CASSFPRAPYEQYF; cdr3_nt: TGTGCCAGCAGTTTTCCCAGGGCCCCCTACGAGCAGTACTTC
j_call: TRBJ2-7; clone_size: .; d_call: TRBD2; v_call: TRBV19; cdr3_aa: CASSLGGAGDGSEQYF; cdr3_nt: TGTGCCAGTAGTCTTGGAGGGGCGGGAGACGGTAGCGAGCAGTACTTC
j_call: TRBJ2-7; clone_size: .; d_call: .; v_call: TRBV4-1; cdr3_aa: CASSQGEYSYEQYF; cdr3_nt: TGCGCCAGCAGCCAAGGGGAGTATTCCTACGAGCAGTACTTC
j_call: TRBJ2-2; clone_size: .; d_call: .; v_call: TRBV7-3; cdr3_aa: CASSLSGHSNTGELFF; cdr3_nt: TGTGCCAGCAGCTTATCGGGACACTCGAACACCGGGGAGCTGTTTTTT
j_call: TRBJ2-2; clone_size: .; d_call: TRBD2; v_call: TRBV28; cdr3_aa: CASSRRLAASNTGELFF; cdr3_nt: TGTGCCAGCAGCCGAAGACTAGCGGCATCGAACACCGGGGAGCTGTTTTTT
j_call: TRBJ2-3; clone_size: .; d_call: .; v_call: TRBV10-3; cdr3_aa: CAISPDQTATSTDTQYF; cdr3_nt: TGTGCCATCAGTCCGGACCAGACAGCCACTAGCACAGATACGCAGTATTTT
j_call: TRBJ2-7; clone_size: .; d_call: TRBD2; v_call: TRBV9; cdr3_aa: CASSVGLAGAHEQYF; cdr3_nt: TGTGCCAGCAGCGTTGGACTAGCGGGAGCCCACGAGCAGTACTTC
j_call: TRBJ2-5; clone_size: .; d_call: .; v_call: TRBV7-2; cdr3_aa: CASSVSGPQETQYF; cdr3_nt: TGTGCCAGCAGCGTAAGCGGACCGCAAGAGACCCAGTACTTC
j_call: TRBJ2-5; clone_size: few; d_call: .; v_call: TRBV7-7; cdr3_aa: CASSSDLGYQETQYF; cdr3_nt: TGTGCTAGCAGCTCCGACCTAGGCTACCAAGAGACCCAGTACTTC
j_call: TRBJ1-4; clone_size: few; d_call: TRBD1; v_call: TRBV28; cdr3_aa: CASNYYRGEEKLFF; cdr3_nt: TGTGCCAGCAATTATTACAGGGGAGAAGAAAAACTGTTTTTT
j_call: TRBJ1-2; clone_size: .; d_call: TRBD1; v_call: TRBV5-1; cdr3_aa: CASSLVGRGQWDYGYTF; cdr3_nt: TGCGCCAGCAGCTTGGTAGGCAGGGGGCAATGGGACTATGGCTACACCTTC
j_call: TRBJ2-5; clone_size: .; d_call: .; v_call: TRBV6-6; cdr3_aa: CASSTGGGTQYF; cdr3_nt: TGTGCCAGCAGTACGGGGGGCGGGACCCAGTACTTC
j_call: TRBJ1-6; clone_size: .; d_call: .; v_call: TRBV4-3; cdr3_aa: CASSQAGRVLHF; cdr3_nt: TGCGCCAGCAGCCAAGCGGGGAGGGTACTCCACTTT
j_call: TRBJ2-5; clone_size: few; d_call: .; v_call: TRBV28; cdr3_aa: CASSLGGWETQYF; cdr3_nt: TGTGCCAGCAGTTTAGGGGGCTGGGAGACCCAGTACTTC
j_call: TRBJ1-2; clone_size: .; d_call: .; v_call: TRBV6-5; cdr3_aa: CASSYDRDTRAYGYTF; cdr3_nt: TGTGCCAGCAGTTACGATAGGGACACACGGGCCTATGGCTACACCTTC
j_call: TRBJ2-7; clone_size: .; d_call: .; v_call: TRBV5-1; cdr3_aa: CASSENSLTGYEQYF; cdr3_nt: TGCGCCAGCAGCGAAAACAGCCTAACTGGCTACGAGCAGTACTTC
j_call: TRBJ1-1; clone_size: .; d_call: TRBD1; v_call: TRBV19; cdr3_aa: CASTGQAVAAEAFF; cdr3_nt: TGTGCCAGTACGGGACAGGCAGTGGCGGCTGAAGCTTTCTTT
j_call: TRBJ2-5; clone_size: .; d_call: .; v_call: TRBV6-5; cdr3_aa: CASSPSQIQETQYF; cdr3_nt: TGTGCCAGCAGTCCCTCACAGATACAAGAGACCCAGTACTTC
j_call: TRBJ1-2; clone_size: .; d_call: .; v_call: TRBV20-1; cdr3_aa: CSARGQGGYTF; cdr3_nt: TGCAGTGCTAGGGGGCAGGGAGGGTACACCTTC
j_call: TRBJ2-7; clone_size: .; d_call: TRBD1; v_call: TRBV5-1; cdr3_aa: CASSLVGQGSYEQYF; cdr3_nt: TGCGCCAGCAGCTTGGTGGGACAGGGGTCCTACGAGCAGTACTTC
j_call: TRBJ2-1; clone_size: .; d_call: .; v_call: TRBV7-8; cdr3_aa: CASSPLSVSPDNEQFF; cdr3_nt: TGTGCCAGCAGCCCCTTGTCCGTTTCCCCTGACAATGAGCAGTTCTTC
j_call: TRBJ2-2; clone_size: .; d_call: TRBD2; v_call: TRBV30; cdr3_aa: CAYKTSFVTGELFF; cdr3_nt: TGTGCCTACAAGACTAGCTTCGTCACCGGGGAGCTGTTTTTT
j_call: TRBJ1-1; clone_size: few; d_call: .; v_call: TRBV4-2; cdr3_aa: CASSQRNSGVETEAFF; cdr3_nt: TGTGCCAGCAGCCAACGAAATTCGGGGGTGGAAACTGAAGCTTTCTTT
j_call: TRBJ1-3; clone_size: .; d_call: TRBD1; v_call: TRBV28; cdr3_aa: CASSFPLSTGASGNTIYF; cdr3_nt: TGTGCCAGCAGTTTCCCGCTAAGCACAGGGGCCTCTGGAAACACCATATATTTT
j_call: TRBJ2-6; clone_size: .; d_call: .; v_call: TRBV5-4; cdr3_aa: CASSLGAGTGANVLTF; cdr3_nt: TGTGCCAGCAGCTTGGGGGCAGGGACTGGGGCCAACGTCCTGACTTTC
j_call: TRBJ2-7; clone_size: .; d_call: TRBD2; v_call: TRBV7-2; cdr3_aa: CASSLGGLLGLAGEQYF; cdr3_nt: TGTGCCAGCAGCTTAGGTGGGCTCCTAGGACTAGCGGGCGAGCAGTACTTC
j_call: TRBJ1-2; clone_size: .; d_call: .; v_call: TRBV10-1; cdr3_aa: CASSPTGRNYGYTF; cdr3_nt: TGCGCCAGCAGTCCCACAGGGCGAAACTATGGCTACACCTTC
j_call: TRBJ2-3; clone_size: .; d_call: .; v_call: TRBV5-1; cdr3_aa: CASSLEFPGTDTQYF; cdr3_nt: TGCGCCAGCAGCTTGGAATTTCCAGGCACAGATACGCAGTATTTT
j_call: TRBJ2-2; clone_size: .; d_call: .; v_call: TRBV5-1; cdr3_aa: CASSLGFGTGELFF; cdr3_nt: TGCGCCAGCAGCTTGGGTTTCGGTACCGGGGAGCTGTTTTTT
j_call: TRBJ2-2; clone_size: .; d_call: TRBD1; v_call: TRBV19; cdr3_aa: CASSPLQGGPGELFF; cdr3_nt: TGTGCCAGTAGCCCCTTACAGGGGGGTCCCGGGGAGCTGTTTTTT